The entry below describes one T cell receptor beta chain. Its antigen remains unidentified. No base qualities exist here, and no much larger clone lies one base off it. TCRbeta CDR3 regions were amplified from genomic DNA by means of the immunoSEQ Assay, a bias-controlled multiplex PCR. The authors' pipeline ran thus. Nucleated cell counts per sample were estimated from amplification of reference gene primers within the assay. To quantify the absolute abundance of each unique TCRbeta CDR3 rearrangement, sequence reads were collapsed and filtered. For each sample, productive Simpson clonality was calculated by taking the square root of Simpson's diversity index across productive rearrangements. This immuneACCESS table, as held by TCRdb, lists in-frame sequences with V and J called but not all clones. Of the missing ones, under half trace to an unresolved V gene in checked studies; the others have no known cause. The V and J calls and clone size were taken over from that table, and D and trimming were inferred from the DNA. For this sample the table gives tens of thousands of clones, of which around nine tenths were detected only once. 18% of the sample belongs to the ten largest clones.

This record belongs to a study of blood T cell repertoires in COVID-19 (dated by TCRdb to between 2020 and 2021). Background on the whole study: Samples covering the acute and convalescent phases of COVID-19 were provided by collaborators in the United States, Italy and Spain. The material from the prospective study consisted of cDNA or gDNA derived from T cells, B-cell-depleted T cells, or PBMCs. The dataset comprised deeply sampled blood TCRbeta repertoires from subjects exposed to, actively infected with, or recovered from COVID-19. The repertoires were released in a freely available public database intended as a resource for research on the immune response to SARS-CoV-2. Samples were obtained from the ongoing ImmuneRACE study (first 160 participants) and from about 1,300 subjects provided by 6 global collaborators. Sample metadata almost always included a de-identified subject ID, COVID-19 status, age in years and sex. HLA class I and class II types, where available, came from metadata supplied by the sample provider rather than from assay-based typing.

Results and caveats for the whole study, not just this receptor: The quantity of clinical and demographic metadata differed by source and by participant and was supplied without curation.

Collaborating institutions collected whole blood in K2EDTA tubes following their own protocols. For TCRbeta analysis, collaborators shipped samples in one of three forms: frozen whole blood, isolated PBMCs, or DNA extracted from either of those sample types. After removal of 5 bases from V and 7 bases from J, the junction retains 10 bases not matched to a gene. The germline V gene specifies MRHNA as CDR1 and SNTAGT as CDR2. The CDR3, from cysteine to phenylalanine, totals 15 residues. The retained sequence is limited to the CDR3, 45 bases, with the frame set at the first base. The sequenced sample was peripheral blood. The sequence was collected from a human donor with acute or convalescent COVID-19. The donor label of this sample is uncertain. The sequence links TRBV6-4 to TRBJ1-4; 7 junctional bases match TRBD1. The DNA sequence is as follows: TGTGCCAGCAGTCCTAATTCAGGGGGTGGTGAAAAACTGTTTTTT. Translated, it gives CASSPNSGGGEKLFF.